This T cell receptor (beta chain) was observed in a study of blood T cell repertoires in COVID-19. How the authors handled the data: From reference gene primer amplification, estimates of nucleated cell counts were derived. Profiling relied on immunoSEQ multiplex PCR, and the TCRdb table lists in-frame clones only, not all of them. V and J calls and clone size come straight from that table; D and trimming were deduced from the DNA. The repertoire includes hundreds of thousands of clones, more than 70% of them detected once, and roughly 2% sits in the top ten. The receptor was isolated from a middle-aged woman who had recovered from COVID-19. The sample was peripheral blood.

Written as DNA, the CDR3 is TGTGCCAGCAGTTTACTGGGTCTAGGTAAAAGCAATCAGCCCCAGCATTTT. It translates to CASSLLGLGKSNQPQHF. This chain links TRBV28 with TRBJ1-5, with no clear D. Trimming removed 2 bases at V and 1 base at J, with 15 bases between. The CDR3 is 17 amino acids. Germline CDR1 MDHEN, CDR2 SYDVKM.